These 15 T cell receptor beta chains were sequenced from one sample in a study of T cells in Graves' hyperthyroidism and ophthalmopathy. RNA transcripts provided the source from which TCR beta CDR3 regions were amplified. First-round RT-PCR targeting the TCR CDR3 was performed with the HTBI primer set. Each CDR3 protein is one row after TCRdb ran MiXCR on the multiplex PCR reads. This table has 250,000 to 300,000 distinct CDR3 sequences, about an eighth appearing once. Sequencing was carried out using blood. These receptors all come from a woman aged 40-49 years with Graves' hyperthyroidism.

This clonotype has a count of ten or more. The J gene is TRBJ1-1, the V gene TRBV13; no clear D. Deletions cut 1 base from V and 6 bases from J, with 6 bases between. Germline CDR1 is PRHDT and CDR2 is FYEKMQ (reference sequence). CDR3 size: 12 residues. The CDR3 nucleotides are TGTGCCAGCAGCTTAGTGCCAGCTGAAGCTTTCTTT. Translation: CASSLVPAEAFF.

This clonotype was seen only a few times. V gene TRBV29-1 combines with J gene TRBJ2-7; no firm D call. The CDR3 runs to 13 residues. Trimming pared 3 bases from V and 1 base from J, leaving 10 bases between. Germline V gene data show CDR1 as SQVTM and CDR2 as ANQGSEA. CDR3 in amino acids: CSVDSGESYEQYF. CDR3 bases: TGCAGCGTTGATTCTGGGGAATCCTACGAGCAGTACTTC.

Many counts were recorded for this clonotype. CDR3 in amino acids: CASSLRGLYYGYTF. The CDR3 DNA reads as TGTGCCAGCAGTTTGAGAGGGCTGTATTATGGCTACACCTTC. This chain joins TRBV12-3 or TRBV12-4 and TRBJ1-2; D call uncertain. Trimming took off 3 bases at V and 5 bases at J, with 13 bases between the two ends. The CDR3 has 14 amino acids.

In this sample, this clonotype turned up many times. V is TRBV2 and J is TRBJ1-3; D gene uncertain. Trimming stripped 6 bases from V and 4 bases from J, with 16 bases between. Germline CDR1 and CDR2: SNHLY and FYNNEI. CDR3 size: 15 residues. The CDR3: CASSPPLRPGNTIYF. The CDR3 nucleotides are TGTGCCAGCAGCCCACCGCTCAGGCCCGGAAACACCATATATTTT. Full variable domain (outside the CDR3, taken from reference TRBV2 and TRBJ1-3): EPEVTQTPSHQVTQMGQEVILRCVPISNHLYFYWYRQILGQKVEFLVSFYNNEISEKSEIFDDQFSVERPDGSNFTLKIRSTKLEDSAMYFCASSPPLRPGNTIYFGEGSWLTVV.

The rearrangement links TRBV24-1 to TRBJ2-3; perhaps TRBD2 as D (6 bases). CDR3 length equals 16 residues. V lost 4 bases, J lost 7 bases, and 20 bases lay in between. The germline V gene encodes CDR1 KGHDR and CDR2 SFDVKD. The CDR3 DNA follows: TGTGCCACCAGTGACCTCTCTTTGGACTACCCGTATACGCAGTATTTT. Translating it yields CATSDLSLDYPYTQYF.

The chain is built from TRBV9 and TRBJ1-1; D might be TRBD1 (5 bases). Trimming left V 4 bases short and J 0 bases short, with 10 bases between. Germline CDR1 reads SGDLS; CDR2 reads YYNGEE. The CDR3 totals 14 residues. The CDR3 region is CASSSGLLNTEAFF. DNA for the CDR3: TGTGCCAGCAGCTCGGGACTTCTGAACACTGAAGCTTTCTTT. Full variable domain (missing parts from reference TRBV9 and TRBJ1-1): DSGVTQTPKHLITATGQRVTLRCSPRSGDLSVYWYQQSLDQGLQFLIQYYNGEERAKGNILERFSAQQFPDLHSELNLSSLELGDSALYFCASSSGLLNTEAFFGQGTRLTVV.

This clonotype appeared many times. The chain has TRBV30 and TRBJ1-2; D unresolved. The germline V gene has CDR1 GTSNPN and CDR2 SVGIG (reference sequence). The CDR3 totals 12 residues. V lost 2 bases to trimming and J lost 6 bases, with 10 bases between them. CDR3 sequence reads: CAWSRDLHGYTF. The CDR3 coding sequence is TGTGCCTGGAGTCGAGACCTACATGGCTACACCTTC.

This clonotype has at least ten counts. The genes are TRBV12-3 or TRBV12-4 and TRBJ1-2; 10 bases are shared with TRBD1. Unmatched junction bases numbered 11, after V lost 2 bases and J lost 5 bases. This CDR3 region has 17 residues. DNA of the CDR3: TGTGCCAGCAGTTTAAGAGACAGGGGGCGCGTCCCATATGGCTACACCTTC. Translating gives CASSLRDRGRVPYGYTF.

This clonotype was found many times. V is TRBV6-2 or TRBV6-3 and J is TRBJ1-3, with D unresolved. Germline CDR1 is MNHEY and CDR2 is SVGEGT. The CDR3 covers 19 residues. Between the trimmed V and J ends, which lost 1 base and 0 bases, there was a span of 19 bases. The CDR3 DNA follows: TGTGCCAGCAGTTACTTGATCCGTAGTGGGATGATCTCTGGAAACACCATATATTTT. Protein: CASSYLIRSGMISGNTIYF.

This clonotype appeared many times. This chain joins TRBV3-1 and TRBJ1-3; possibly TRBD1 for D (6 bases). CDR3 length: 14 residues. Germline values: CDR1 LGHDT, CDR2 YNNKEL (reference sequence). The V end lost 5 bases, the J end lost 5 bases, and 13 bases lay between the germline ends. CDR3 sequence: CASSDTGMRNTIYF. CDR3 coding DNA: TGTGCCAGCAGCGACACAGGGATGAGAAACACCATATATTTT.

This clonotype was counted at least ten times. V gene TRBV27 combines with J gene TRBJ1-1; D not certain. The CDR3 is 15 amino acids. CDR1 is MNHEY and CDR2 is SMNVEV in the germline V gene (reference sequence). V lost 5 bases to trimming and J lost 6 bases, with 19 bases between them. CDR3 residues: CASSQTPDQVAEAFF. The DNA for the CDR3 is TGTGCCAGCAGTCAAACCCCGGACCAAGTTGCTGAAGCTTTCTTT.

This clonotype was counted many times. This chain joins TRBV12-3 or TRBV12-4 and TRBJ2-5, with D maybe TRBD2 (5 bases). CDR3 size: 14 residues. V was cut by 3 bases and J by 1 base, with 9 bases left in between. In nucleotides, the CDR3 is TGTGCCAGCAGTTTCGACTATTTCCAAGAGACCCAGTACTTC. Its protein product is CASSFDYFQETQYF.

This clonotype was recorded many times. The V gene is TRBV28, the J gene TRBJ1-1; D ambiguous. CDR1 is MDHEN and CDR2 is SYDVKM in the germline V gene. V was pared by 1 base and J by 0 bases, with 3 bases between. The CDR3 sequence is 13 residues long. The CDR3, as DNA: TGTGCCAGCAGTTTATCAGTGAACACTGAAGCTTTCTTT. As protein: CASSLSVNTEAFF.

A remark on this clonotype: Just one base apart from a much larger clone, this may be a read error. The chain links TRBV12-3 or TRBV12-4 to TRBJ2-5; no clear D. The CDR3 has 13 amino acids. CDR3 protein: CASNLSMGETQYF. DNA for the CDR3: TGTGCCAGCAATTTAAGCATGGGGGAGACCCAGTACTTC.

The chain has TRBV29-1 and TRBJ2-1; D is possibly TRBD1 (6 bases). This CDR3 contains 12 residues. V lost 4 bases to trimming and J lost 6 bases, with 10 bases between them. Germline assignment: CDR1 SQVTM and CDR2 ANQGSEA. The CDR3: CSVVLGGNEQFF. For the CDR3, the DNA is TGCAGCGTTGTACTAGGGGGCAATGAGCAGTTCTTC.